A single sample is the source of the 10 T cell receptor beta chains below, sequenced in a study of cytomegalovirus exposure and HLA in healthy donors. The primer mix had 60 Vbeta and 13 Jbeta primers. Measured with immunoSEQ multiplex PCR; TCRdb has only the in-frame clones, and not every one. There are roughly 120,000 clones in the sample; about 84% occur only once, and 3.6% lies in the top ten. The sample taken for sequencing was PBMCs. The receptors derive from a man aged 35-49 years in good health and CMV-seronegative.

The chain employs TRBV6-5 and TRBJ1-2; D call uncertain. Germline CDR1 is MNHEY and CDR2 is SVGAGI. The CDR3 spans 15 residues. V lost 7 bases to trimming and J lost 0 bases, with 15 bases between them. The CDR3 region has the DNA TGTGCCAGCACCGACCCCCGGGGTGCTAACTATGGCTACACCTTC. Translating gives CASTDPRGANYGYTF.

In its sample, this clone was seen a few times. The rearrangement uses TRBV6-1 and TRBJ2-2; D is unclear. V was clipped by 2 bases and J by 3 bases, with 4 bases between them. Germline V gives CDR1 MNHNS, CDR2 SASEGT. The CDR3 is made up of 13 amino acids. Here the CDR3 reads CASSERDTGELFF. The DNA for the CDR3 is TGTGCCAGCAGTGAACGGGACACCGGGGAGCTGTTTTTT.

This clone occurred a few times. This chain connects TRBV5-8 to TRBJ2-3; tentatively, D is TRBD2 (6 bases). V was trimmed by 1 base and J by 1 base, leaving 10 bases between them. The germline V gene encodes CDR1 SGHTS and CDR2 YDEGEE. The CDR3 sequence is 15 residues long. CDR3 in DNA: TGTGCCAGCAGCTTGTCGGAGGGCGGCACAGATACGCAGTATTTT. Protein product: CASSLSEGGTDTQYF.

DNA of the CDR3: TGTGCCAGCAGTTCCCCGGGAGAGTTAACTGAAGCTTTCTTT. It encodes CASSSPGELTEAFF. This chain joins TRBV6-5 and TRBJ1-1, with unresolved D. Germline values: CDR1 MNHEY, CDR2 SVGAGI. Trimming cost V 4 bases and J 5 bases, with 14 bases left between them. The length of the CDR3 is 14 residues.

The chain joins TRBV27 to TRBJ2-3; maybe TRBD2 (7 bases). The CDR3 loop spans 13 amino acids. Germline V gene lookup returns CDR1 MNHEY and CDR2 SMNVEV (reference sequence). V lost 8 bases, J lost 4 bases, and 13 bases lay in between. Written as DNA, the CDR3 is TGTGCCAGCCGGGGGGCTATGTCAGATACGCAGTATTTT. Translated: CASRGAMSDTQYF.

The chain couples TRBV6-1 to TRBJ2-1, with D perhaps matching TRBD1 (6 bases). Germline CDR1 is MNHNS and CDR2 is SASEGT. The CDR3 length is 16 residues. The V end was cut by 4 bases, the J end by 4 bases, with 17 bases between. CDR3 DNA sequence: TGTGCCAGCAGTGGACGGACAGCTAAAGCTTACAATGAGCAGTTCTTC. It specifies CASSGRTAKAYNEQFF.

This chain uses TRBV30 with TRBJ1-2; D remains ambiguous. The CDR3 extends over 12 amino acids. Trimming stripped 4 bases from V and 2 bases from J, with 8 bases between. In germline, CDR1 is GTSNPN, CDR2 SVGIG (reference sequence). The CDR3 is CAWTTENYGYTF. As DNA, the CDR3 is TGTGCCTGGACTACAGAAAACTATGGCTACACCTTC.

The chain has TRBV4-3 and TRBJ1-2; D unresolved. With 0 bases removed from V and 8 bases from J, the gap between germline ends came to 10 bases. CDR3 length equals 13 residues. Germline-derived CDR1 and CDR2 are LGHNA and YSLEER. The CDR3 region has the DNA TGCGCCAGCAGCCAAGAGATAGGGAGAGGCTACACCTTC. It translates to CASSQEIGRGYTF.

The chain couples TRBV6-5 to TRBJ2-7; tentatively, D is TRBD2 (5 bases). Trimming pared 6 bases from V and 3 bases from J, leaving 18 bases between. This CDR3 region has 15 residues. The germline CDR1 and CDR2 sequences are MNHEY and SVGAGI. The CDR3 region has the DNA TGTGCCAGCAGCCCCGCAGCCCGGGGTATCTACGAGCAGTACTTC. Its protein product is CASSPAARGIYEQYF.

The chain combines TRBV4-2 with TRBJ2-2; 8 bases map to TRBD1. CDR1 is LGHNA and CDR2 is YNFKEQ in the germline V gene. The CDR3 is 15 residues long. After removal of 1 base from V and 6 bases from J, the junction contained 4 bases not matched to a gene. For the CDR3, the DNA is TGTGCCAGCAGCCAAGGAACAGGGGGTTCCGGGGAGCTGTTTTTT. This encodes CASSQGTGGSGELFF.